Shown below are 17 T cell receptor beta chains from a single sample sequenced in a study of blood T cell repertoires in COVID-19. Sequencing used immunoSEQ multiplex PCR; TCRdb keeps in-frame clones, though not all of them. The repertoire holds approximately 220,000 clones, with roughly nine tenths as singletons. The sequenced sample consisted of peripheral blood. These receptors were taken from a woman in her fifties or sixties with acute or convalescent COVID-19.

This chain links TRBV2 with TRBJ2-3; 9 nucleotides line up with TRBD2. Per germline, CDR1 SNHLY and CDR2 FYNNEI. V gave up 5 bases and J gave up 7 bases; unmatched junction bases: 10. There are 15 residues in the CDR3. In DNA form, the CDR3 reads TGTGCCAGCAGTCCATCCAGTAGCGGGAGCCATACGCAGTATTTT. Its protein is CASSPSSSGSHTQYF.

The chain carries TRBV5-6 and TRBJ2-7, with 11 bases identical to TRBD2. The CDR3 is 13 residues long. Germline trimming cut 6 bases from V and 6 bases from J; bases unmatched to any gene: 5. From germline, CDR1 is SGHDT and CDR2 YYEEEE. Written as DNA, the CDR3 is TGTGCCAGCACTTCTAGCGGGAGGAGCGAGCAGTACTTC. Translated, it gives CASTSSGRSEQYF. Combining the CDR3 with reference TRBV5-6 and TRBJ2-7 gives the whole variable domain DAGVTQSPTHLIKTRGQQVTLRCSPKSGHDTVSWYQQALGQGPQFIFQYYEEEERQRGNFPDRFSGHQFPNYSSELNVNALLLGDSALYLCASTSSGRSEQYFGPGTRLTVT.

The CDR3, as DNA: TGTGCCAGCAGCCTCGGTGGGTTAGGACTAGCGGGGGGAAGCACGCAGTATTTT. It codes for CASSLGGLGLAGGSTQYF. V gene TRBV28 combines with J gene TRBJ2-3, with TRBD2 identical over 14 bases. The V segment lost 6 bases and the J segment 9 bases; nucleotides outside the gene matches: 17. The length of the CDR3 is 18 residues. From germline, CDR1 is MDHEN and CDR2 SYDVKM.

The CDR3 spells CASTGGTYEQYF. DNA of the CDR3: TGTGCCAGCACCGGCGGAACCTACGAGCAGTACTTC. The genes are TRBV6-5 and TRBJ2-7, with D unclear. Germline V CDR1 and CDR2: MNHEY, SVGAGI. The CDR3 length is 12 residues. The V gene lost 7 bases and the J gene lost 2 bases, with 9 bases spanning the gap.

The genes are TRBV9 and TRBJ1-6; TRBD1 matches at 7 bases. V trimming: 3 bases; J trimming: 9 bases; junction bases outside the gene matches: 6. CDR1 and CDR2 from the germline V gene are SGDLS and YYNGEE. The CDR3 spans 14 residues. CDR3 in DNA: TGTGCCAGCAGCGGACAGGGAGTTGGTTCACCCCTCCACTTT. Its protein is CASSGQGVGSPLHF.

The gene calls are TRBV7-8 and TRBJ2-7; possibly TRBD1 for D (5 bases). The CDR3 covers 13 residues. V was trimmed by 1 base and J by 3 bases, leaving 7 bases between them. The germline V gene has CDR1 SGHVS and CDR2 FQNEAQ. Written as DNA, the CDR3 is TGTGCCAGCAGCTTAGATCAGGGCTACGAGCAGTACTTC. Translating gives CASSLDQGYEQYF.

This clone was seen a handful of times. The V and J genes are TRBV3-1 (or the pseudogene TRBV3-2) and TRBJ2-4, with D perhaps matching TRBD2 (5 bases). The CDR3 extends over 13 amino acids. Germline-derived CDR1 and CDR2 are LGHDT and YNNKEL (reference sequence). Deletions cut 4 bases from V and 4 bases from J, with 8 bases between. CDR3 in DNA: TGTGCCAGCAGCCGGACTGGGAAAAACATTCAGTACTTC. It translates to CASSRTGKNIQYF.

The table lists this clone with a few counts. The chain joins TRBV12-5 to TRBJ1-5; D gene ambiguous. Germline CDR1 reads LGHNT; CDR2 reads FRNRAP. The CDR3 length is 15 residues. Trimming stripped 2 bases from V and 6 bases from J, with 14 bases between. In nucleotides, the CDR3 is TGTGCTAGTGGTTTGTCAATAGGAGGAAGTCAGCCCCAGCATTTT. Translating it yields CASGLSIGGSQPQHF.

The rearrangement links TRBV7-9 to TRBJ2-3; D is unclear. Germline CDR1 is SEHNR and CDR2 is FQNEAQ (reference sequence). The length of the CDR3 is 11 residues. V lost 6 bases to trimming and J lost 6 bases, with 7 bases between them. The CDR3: CASRLQDTQYF. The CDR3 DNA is TGTGCCAGCAGGCTCCAGGATACGCAGTATTTT.

The CDR3 region is CASSRDRGNNEKLFF. CDR3 DNA sequence: TGTGCCAGCAGCCGGGACAGGGGTAATAATGAAAAACTGTTTTTT. This chain joins TRBV6-5 and TRBJ1-4; TRBD1 aligns across 10 bases. CDR3 length: 15 residues. Unmatched junction bases numbered 5, after V lost 6 bases and J lost 4 bases. Germline V gene lookup returns CDR1 MNHEY and CDR2 SVGAGI.

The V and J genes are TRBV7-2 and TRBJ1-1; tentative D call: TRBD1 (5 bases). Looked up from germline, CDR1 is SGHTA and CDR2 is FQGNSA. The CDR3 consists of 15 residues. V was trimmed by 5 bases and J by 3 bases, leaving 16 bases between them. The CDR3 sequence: CASSPPGGGYTEAFF. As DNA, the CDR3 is TGTGCCAGCAGCCCACCCGGCGGGGGATACACTGAAGCTTTCTTT.

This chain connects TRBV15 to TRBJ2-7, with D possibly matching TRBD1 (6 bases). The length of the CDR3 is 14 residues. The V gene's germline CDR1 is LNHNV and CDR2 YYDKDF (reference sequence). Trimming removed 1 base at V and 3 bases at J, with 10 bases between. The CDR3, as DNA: TGTGCCACCAGCAGAGGTGGGGGCTACTACGAGCAGTACTTC. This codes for CATSRGGGYYEQYF.

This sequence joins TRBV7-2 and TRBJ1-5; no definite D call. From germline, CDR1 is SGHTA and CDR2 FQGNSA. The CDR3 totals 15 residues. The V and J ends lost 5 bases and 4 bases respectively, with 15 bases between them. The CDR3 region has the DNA TGTGCCAGCAGCCCCGACGGGAGGCCTAATCAGCCCCAGCATTTT. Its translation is CASSPDGRPNQPQHF.

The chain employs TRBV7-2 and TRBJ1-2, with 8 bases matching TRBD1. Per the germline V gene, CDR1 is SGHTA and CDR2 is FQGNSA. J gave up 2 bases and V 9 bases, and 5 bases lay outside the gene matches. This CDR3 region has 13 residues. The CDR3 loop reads CASPAGGNYGYTF. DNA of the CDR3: TGTGCCAGTCCAGCAGGGGGCAACTATGGCTACACCTTC.

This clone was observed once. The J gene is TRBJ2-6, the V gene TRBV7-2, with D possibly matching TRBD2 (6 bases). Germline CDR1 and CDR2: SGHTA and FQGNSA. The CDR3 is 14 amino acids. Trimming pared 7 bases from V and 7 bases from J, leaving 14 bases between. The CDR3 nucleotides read TGTGCCAGCACCAGGGACTCAACTGCCAACGTCCTGACTTTC. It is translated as CASTRDSTANVLTF.

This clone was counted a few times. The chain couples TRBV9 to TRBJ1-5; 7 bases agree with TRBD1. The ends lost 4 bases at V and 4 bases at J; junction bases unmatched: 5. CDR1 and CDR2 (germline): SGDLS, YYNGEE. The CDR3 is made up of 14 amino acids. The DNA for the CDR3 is TGTGCCAGCAGCTTGTCAGGGGGAAATCAGCCCCAGCATTTT. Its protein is CASSLSGGNQPQHF.

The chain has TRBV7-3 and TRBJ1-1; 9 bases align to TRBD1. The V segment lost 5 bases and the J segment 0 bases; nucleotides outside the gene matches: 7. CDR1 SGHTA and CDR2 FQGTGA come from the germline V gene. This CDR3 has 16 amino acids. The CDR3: CASSPGQGIMNTEAFF. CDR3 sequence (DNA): TGTGCCAGCAGCCCGGGACAGGGTATCATGAACACTGAAGCTTTCTTT.